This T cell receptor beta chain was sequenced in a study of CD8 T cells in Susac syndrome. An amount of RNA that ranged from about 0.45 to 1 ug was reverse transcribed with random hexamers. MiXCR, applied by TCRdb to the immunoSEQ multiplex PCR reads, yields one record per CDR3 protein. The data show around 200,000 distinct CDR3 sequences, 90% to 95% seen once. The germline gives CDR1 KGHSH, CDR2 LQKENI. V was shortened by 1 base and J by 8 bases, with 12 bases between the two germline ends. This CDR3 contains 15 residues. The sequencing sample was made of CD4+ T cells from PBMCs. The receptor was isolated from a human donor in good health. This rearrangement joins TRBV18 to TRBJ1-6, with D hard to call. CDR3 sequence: CASSPQEQRYSPLHF. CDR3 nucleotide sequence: TGTGCCAGCTCACCACAGGAACAGCGTTATTCACCCCTCCACTTT.